Presented here are 9 T cell receptor beta chains from one specimen sequenced in a study of blood T cells in healthy people across ages. A second PCR, run for about 7 to 11 cycles, used a sample-barcoded 5' primer plus a J-beta primer mix. TCRdb fed the 5' RACE reads into MiXCR, producing one record per CDR3 protein. Of about 1,400,000 distinct CDR3 sequences in the sample, roughly 40% are singletons; the top ten hold 7.9%. The sequenced sample consisted of blood. These receptors originate from a young woman in good health.

This chain connects TRBV11-2 to TRBJ2-7; D gene unclear. The germline CDR1 and CDR2 sequences are SGHAT and FQNNGV. The CDR3 loop spans 15 amino acids. V was cut by 1 base and J by 0 bases, with 10 bases left in between. Here the CDR3 DNA reads TGTGCCAGCAGCTTAGCCAACTCGCCCTCCTACGAGCAGTACTTC. The encoded protein is CASSLANSPSYEQYF.

The chain joins TRBV6-6 to TRBJ2-7, with 12 bases aligning to TRBD1. The length of the CDR3 is 13 residues. Looked up from germline, CDR1 is MNHNY and CDR2 is SVGAGI (reference sequence). V was pared by 11 bases and J by 3 bases, with 5 bases of the junction left unmatched. The CDR3 DNA reads TGTGCCGGGGGACAGGGGGCTGTCTACGAGCAGTACTTC. Translation: CAGGQGAVYEQYF.

J is TRBJ2-3 and V is TRBV6-5; the D gene is possibly TRBD2 (5 bases). V dropped 1 base and J dropped 0 bases, with 8 bases sitting between them. The germline V gene has CDR1 MNHEY and CDR2 SVGAGI. The CDR3 is made up of 15 amino acids. The CDR3 bases are TGTGCCAGCAGTTACTATAGCGTTAGCACAGATACGCAGTATTTT. It specifies CASSYYSVSTDTQYF.

In its sample, this clonotype was seen a few times. The V gene is TRBV27, the J gene TRBJ2-7; possible D gene TRBD2, 6 bases. Looked up from germline, CDR1 is MNHEY and CDR2 is SMNVEV (reference sequence). Trimming shortened V by 5 bases and J by 5 bases, and 19 bases separated the two germline ends. The CDR3 contains 15 residues. The CDR3 reads CASSPPRASAHEQYF. Here the CDR3 DNA reads TGTGCCAGCAGTCCCCCCCGGGCTAGCGCCCACGAGCAGTACTTC.

In its sample, this clonotype was seen a few times. V is TRBV12-3 or TRBV12-4 and J is TRBJ2-7, with 12 bases that match TRBD2. Trimming took 5 bases from V and 4 from J; bases not matched to a gene: 9. The CDR3 spans 16 residues. CDR3 protein: CASSAGRLAGVYEQYF. CDR3 DNA: TGTGCCAGCAGTGCCGGGAGACTAGCGGGAGTTTACGAGCAGTACTTC.

This clonotype was picked up a small number of times. The chain has TRBV4-1 and TRBJ2-3; possible D gene TRBD2, 6 bases. The V end was cut by 4 bases, the J end by 0 bases, with 17 bases between. CDR1 MGHRA and CDR2 YSYEKL come from the germline V gene. This CDR3 is built from 17 residues. CDR3: CASSPWRSSGSTDTQYF. In DNA form, the CDR3 reads TGCGCCAGCAGCCCCTGGAGGTCCAGCGGGAGCACAGATACGCAGTATTTT.

This clonotype was seen only a few times. This chain links TRBV7-9 with TRBJ2-1, with TRBD1 matching 9 bases. This CDR3 is built from 14 residues. From germline, CDR1 is SEHNR and CDR2 FQNEAQ (reference sequence). J gave up 11 bases and V 8 bases, and 13 bases lay outside the gene matches. The CDR3 DNA sequence: TGTGCCAGCCAAAAACAGGGGGCGCTGGGTCAGCAGTTCTTC. Protein product: CASQKQGALGQQFF.

This clonotype was observed a few times. The CDR3 DNA reads as TGTGCCAGCAGTGTTAACCTAAACACTGAAGCTTTCTTT. Translated: CASSVNLNTEAFF. The chain uses TRBV2 and TRBJ1-1; D ambiguous. Germline CDR1 SNHLY, CDR2 FYNNEI. The CDR3 spans 13 residues. The V gene lost 4 bases and the J gene lost 2 bases, with 8 bases spanning the gap.

V gene TRBV4-1 combines with J gene TRBJ1-5, with D unresolved. Trimming removed 0 bases at V and 4 bases at J, with 13 bases between. This CDR3 region has 16 residues. Germline values: CDR1 MGHRA, CDR2 YSYEKL. The CDR3 is CASSQDWANSNQPQHF. CDR3 DNA: TGCGCCAGCAGCCAAGATTGGGCAAACTCAAATCAGCCCCAGCATTTT.